This is a list of T cell receptor beta chains from one sample in a study of early T cells in non-severe SARS-CoV-2 infection. TCRdb called the 5' RACE reads again in MiXCR, with one record for every CDR3 protein. The data hold tens of thousands of distinct CDR3 sequences, with around 5.6% observed a single time. Sequenced: whole blood. Receptor source: an adult who was a healthcare worker with PCR-confirmed SARS-CoV-2 infection or an uninfected control (not recorded which). Each CDR3 is given with its conserved first and last residue. D genes are given only for firm matches. Size is omitted from some rows. Given values are once, few, many or a class for expanded clones.

D: .
V: TRBV18
J: TRBJ1-5
size: many
CDR3: CASSPADSNQPQHF
DNA: TGTGCCAGCTCACCTGCCGATAGCAATCAGCCCCAGCATTTT

D: .
V: TRBV18
J: TRBJ2-1
size: many
CDR3: CASSQSYGTPSYNEQFF
DNA: TGTGCCAGCTCTCAGTCATACGGGACGCCTTCCTACAATGAGCAGTTCTTC

D: TRBD1
V: TRBV2
J: TRBJ1-1
size: many
CDR3: CASSIQGVAEAFF
DNA: TGTGCCAGCAGTATACAGGGGGTCGCTGAAGCTTTCTTT

D: .
V: TRBV5-4
J: TRBJ1-5
size: many
CDR3: CASSLERNQPQHF
DNA: TGTGCCAGCAGTTTGGAACGGAATCAGCCCCAGCATTTT

D: .
V: TRBV30
J: TRBJ2-7
size: many
CDR3: CAWAPKGSSEQYF
DNA: TGTGCCTGGGCCCCTAAGGGATCGAGCGAGCAGTACTTC

D: .
V: TRBV10-3
J: TRBJ1-1
size: .
CDR3: CAISESVFDSGTEAFF
DNA: TGTGCCATCAGTGAGTCGGTTTTTGATAGTGGAACTGAAGCTTTCTTT

D: .
V: TRBV4-3
J: TRBJ2-7
size: many
CDR3: CASSQGTGVYEQYF
DNA: TGCGCCAGCAGCCAAGGGACGGGGGTTTACGAGCAGTACTTC

D: .
V: TRBV12-3/TRBV12-4
J: TRBJ2-1
size: many
CDR3: CASSLYGSVYNEQFF
DNA: TGTGCCAGCAGCCTTTATGGTAGCGTATACAATGAGCAGTTCTTC

D: .
V: TRBV7-2
J: TRBJ1-4
size: .
CDR3: CASSLSVSGGEKLFF
DNA: TGTGCCAGCAGCCTCTCGGTTTCAGGTGGTGAAAAACTGTTTTTT

D: TRBD1
V: TRBV30
J: TRBJ1-5
size: .
CDR3: CAWNGQGGSNQPQHF
DNA: TGTGCCTGGAACGGACAGGGAGGTAGCAATCAGCCCCAGCATTTT

D: .
V: TRBV20-1
J: TRBJ2-1
size: many
CDR3: CSARERDGPYNEQFF
DNA: TGCAGTGCTAGAGAGCGGGACGGACCTTACAATGAGCAGTTCTTC

D: TRBD2
V: TRBV6-5
J: TRBJ2-3
size: .
CDR3: CASSRGLAGGTDTQYF
DNA: TGTGCCAGCAGCCGAGGACTAGCGGGAGGTACAGATACGCAGTATTTT

D: .
V: TRBV20-1
J: TRBJ1-1
size: many
CDR3: CSARGGTEAFF
DNA: TGCAGTGCTAGAGGGGGCACTGAAGCTTTCTTT

D: .
V: TRBV6-5
J: TRBJ2-7
size: .
CDR3: CASRAAASYEQYF
DNA: TGTGCCAGCAGGGCCGCAGCCTCCTACGAGCAGTACTTC

D: TRBD2
V: TRBV28
J: TRBJ2-2
size: many
CDR3: CASNLAGVVTGELFF
DNA: TGTGCCAGCAACCTAGCGGGAGTTGTCACCGGGGAGCTGTTTTTT

D: TRBD1
V: TRBV7-2
J: TRBJ2-2
size: many
CDR3: CASTEDRGRNGELFF
DNA: TGTGCCAGCACCGAGGACAGGGGGCGCAACGGGGAGCTGTTTTTT

D: .
V: TRBV30
J: TRBJ2-7
size: .
CDR3: CAWSVLGEQYF
DNA: TGTGCCTGGAGTGTACTGGGTGAGCAGTACTTC

D: TRBD1
V: TRBV14
J: TRBJ1-1
size: many
CDR3: CASSQGAGGTEAFF
DNA: TGTGCCAGCAGCCAAGGTGCAGGGGGCACTGAAGCTTTCTTT

D: .
V: TRBV29-1
J: TRBJ2-1
size: many
CDR3: CSVEGGTESNEQFF
DNA: TGCAGCGTTGAAGGCGGGACTGAATCCAATGAGCAGTTCTTC

D: .
V: TRBV12-3/TRBV12-4
J: TRBJ2-5
size: many
CDR3: CASSFAGLALTETQYF
DNA: TGTGCCAGCAGTTTCGCTGGGCTAGCCCTTACAGAGACCCAGTACTTC

D: TRBD2
V: TRBV20-1
J: TRBJ2-5
size: many
CDR3: CSASSGRRRYQETQYF
DNA: TGCAGTGCTTCAAGCGGGAGAAGAAGATATCAAGAGACCCAGTACTTC

D: .
V: TRBV7-9
J: TRBJ1-5
size: many
CDR3: CASSLGVSNQPQHF
DNA: TGTGCCAGCAGCTTAGGGGTCAGCAATCAGCCCCAGCATTTT

D: .
V: TRBV7-9
J: TRBJ1-2
size: few
CDR3: CASSLFPDNYGYTF
DNA: TGTGCCAGCAGCTTATTCCCAGATAACTATGGCTACACCTTC

D: TRBD2
V: TRBV3-1
J: TRBJ2-7
size: few
CDR3: CASSQVSSGAEQYF
DNA: TGTGCCAGCAGCCAAGTTTCCAGCGGGGCCGAGCAGTACTTC

D: TRBD1
V: TRBV7-9
J: TRBJ1-3
size: many
CDR3: CASSLRQGEDTIYF
DNA: TGTGCCAGCAGCTTAAGACAGGGAGAGGACACCATATATTTT

D: .
V: TRBV20-1
J: TRBJ2-7
size: many
CDR3: CSASLSRNSYEQYF
DNA: TGCAGTGCTAGCTTATCCAGAAACTCCTACGAGCAGTACTTC

D: .
V: TRBV12-3/TRBV12-4
J: TRBJ1-6
size: many
CDR3: CASSRDRSNSPLHF
DNA: TGTGCCAGCAGCCGGGACCGAAGCAATTCACCCCTCCACTTT

D: .
V: TRBV4-2
J: TRBJ1-1
size: .
CDR3: CASSLRDRENTEAFF
DNA: TGTGCCAGCAGCCTTCGAGATAGGGAAAATACTGAAGCTTTCTTT

D: .
V: TRBV4-3
J: TRBJ2-7
size: many
CDR3: CASSLSLAPGEQYF
DNA: TGCGCCAGCAGCCTCTCTCTAGCTCCAGGGGAGCAGTACTTC

D: TRBD1
V: TRBV9
J: TRBJ2-2
size: many
CDR3: CASSRDRANTGELFF
DNA: TGTGCCAGCAGTAGGGACAGGGCGAACACCGGGGAGCTGTTTTTT

D: TRBD2
V: TRBV4-3
J: TRBJ2-1
size: many
CDR3: CASSQGLTSGSINEQFF
DNA: TGCGCCAGCAGCCAAGGCCTGACTAGCGGGAGTATCAATGAGCAGTTCTTC

D: .
V: TRBV29-1
J: TRBJ2-1
size: many
CDR3: CSVEIGFMGGEQFF
DNA: TGCAGCGTTGAAATAGGATTTATGGGAGGTGAGCAGTTCTTC

D: TRBD1
V: TRBV25-1
J: TRBJ2-2
size: many
CDR3: CASSEGTPRGRGIKNTGELFF
DNA: TGTGCCAGCAGTGAAGGGACCCCCAGGGGGCGAGGGATCAAAAACACCGGGGAGCTGTTTTTT

D: .
V: TRBV29-1
J: TRBJ1-1
size: many
CDR3: CSLQPVGQGNTEAFF
DNA: TGCAGCCTCCAACCCGTGGGGCAGGGCAACACTGAAGCTTTCTTT

D: .
V: TRBV14
J: TRBJ2-7
size: few
CDR3: CASQPGFPPYEQYF
DNA: TGTGCCAGCCAACCAGGGTTTCCTCCCTACGAGCAGTACTTC

D: .
V: TRBV6-5
J: TRBJ2-7
size: many
CDR3: CASSRTATYEQYF
DNA: TGTGCCAGCAGTCGGACAGCCACCTACGAGCAGTACTTC

D: .
V: TRBV19
J: TRBJ2-6
size: many
CDR3: CASSSRHEFSGANVLTF
DNA: TGTGCCAGTAGTAGCCGACACGAGTTCTCTGGGGCCAACGTCCTGACTTTC

D: TRBD1
V: TRBV29-1
J: TRBJ1-1
size: few
CDR3: CSGATGGNTEAFF
DNA: TGCAGCGGTGCGACAGGGGGCAACACTGAAGCTTTCTTT

D: TRBD1
V: TRBV7-2
J: TRBJ1-2
size: many
CDR3: CASSLVQGAFNGYTF
DNA: TGTGCCAGCAGCTTAGTCCAGGGGGCATTTAATGGCTACACCTTC

D: .
V: TRBV12-3/TRBV12-4
J: TRBJ2-7
size: .
CDR3: CASSYGRLYEQYF
DNA: TGTGCCAGCAGCTACGGGCGTCTATACGAGCAGTACTTC

D: .
V: TRBV14
J: TRBJ1-3
size: .
CDR3: CASSQGTSGNTIYF
DNA: TGTGCCAGCAGCCAAGGGACTTCCGGAAACACCATATATTTT

D: .
V: TRBV6-6
J: TRBJ2-5
size: many
CDR3: CASSYSDTTEETQYF
DNA: TGTGCCAGCAGTTACTCGGACACAACCGAAGAGACCCAGTACTTC

D: .
V: TRBV15
J: TRBJ2-2
size: few
CDR3: CATSREGRKISTGELFF
DNA: TGTGCCACCAGCAGAGAGGGGCGTAAGATCTCCACCGGGGAGCTGTTTTTT

D: .
V: TRBV11-2
J: TRBJ2-1
size: many
CDR3: CASSLLQIGNEQFF
DNA: TGTGCCAGCAGCTTATTGCAGATTGGGAATGAGCAGTTCTTC

D: .
V: TRBV7-2
J: TRBJ1-1
size: many
CDR3: CASSFFPGKTEAFF
DNA: TGTGCCAGCAGCTTTTTCCCGGGGAAAACTGAAGCTTTCTTT

D: .
V: TRBV7-9
J: TRBJ2-5
size: many
CDR3: CASSIRRGQETQYF
DNA: TGTGCCAGCAGCATTAGGAGGGGCCAAGAGACCCAGTACTTC

D: .
V: TRBV25-1
J: TRBJ1-1
size: many
CDR3: CASSEYAGKRTEAFF
DNA: TGTGCCAGCAGTGAATACGCGGGGAAGAGGACTGAAGCTTTCTTT

D: TRBD1
V: TRBV11-2
J: TRBJ1-4
size: many
CDR3: CASSSNRDRELFF
DNA: TGTGCCAGCAGCTCCAACCGGGACAGGGAACTGTTTTTT

D: .
V: TRBV10-2
J: TRBJ2-7
size: .
CDR3: CASSEMLGVSGRSSYEQYF
DNA: TGCGCCAGCAGTGAGATGTTAGGCGTGAGCGGGCGTAGCTCCTACGAGCAGTACTTC

D: TRBD1
V: TRBV4-2
J: TRBJ2-7
size: few
CDR3: CASSLTGQVDYEQYF
DNA: TGTGCCAGCAGCTTAACTGGACAGGTGGACTACGAGCAGTACTTC

D: .
V: TRBV2
J: TRBJ2-3
size: few
CDR3: CASSVKVLYTQYF
DNA: TGTGCCAGCAGTGTGAAGGTCCTATATACGCAGTATTTT

D: .
V: TRBV14
J: TRBJ2-2
size: many
CDR3: CASSQYTGKAGELFF
DNA: TGTGCCAGCAGCCAATACACAGGGAAAGCCGGGGAGCTGTTTTTT

D: TRBD1
V: TRBV2
J: TRBJ1-5
size: .
CDR3: CASSGGTGFRNQPQHF
DNA: TGTGCCAGCAGCGGGGGGACAGGGTTTAGGAATCAGCCCCAGCATTTT

D: TRBD2
V: TRBV20-1
J: TRBJ2-3
size: .
CDR3: CSAGLAASTDTQYF
DNA: TGCAGTGCAGGACTAGCGGCTTCCACAGATACGCAGTATTTT

D: .
V: TRBV6-5
J: TRBJ1-1
size: many
CDR3: CASSWGILGSEAFF
DNA: TGTGCCAGCAGCTGGGGGATTTTGGGATCTGAAGCTTTCTTT

D: .
V: TRBV11-2
J: TRBJ2-1
size: few
CDR3: CASSPQRRDEQFF
DNA: TGTGCCAGCAGTCCTCAGAGGCGCGATGAGCAGTTCTTC

D: .
V: TRBV3-1
J: TRBJ2-3
size: many
CDR3: CASSLQGFQYF
DNA: TGTGCCAGCAGCCTCCAGGGCTTTCAGTATTTT

D: .
V: TRBV12-3/TRBV12-4
J: TRBJ1-1
size: many
CDR3: CASSLGRGLNTEAFF
DNA: TGTGCCAGCAGTTTGGGCAGGGGCTTGAACACTGAAGCTTTCTTT

D: .
V: TRBV7-2
J: TRBJ1-1
size: .
CDR3: CASSLASMAEAFF
DNA: TGTGCCAGCAGCTTAGCCTCAATGGCTGAAGCTTTCTTT

D: .
V: TRBV11-3
J: TRBJ2-1
size: many
CDR3: CASSLAGRDPYNEQFF
DNA: TGTGCCAGCAGCTTAGCCGGGAGAGACCCCTACAATGAGCAGTTCTTC